This entry is about one T cell receptor (beta chain). This sample stems from a study of blood T cell repertoires in COVID-19. Study as a whole: The cDNA or gDNA used as material had been derived from T cells, B-cell-depleted T cells, or PBMCs.

Using immunoSEQ multiplex PCR, the repertoire was profiled, and TCRdb retains in-frame clones only, with some absent. The table has around 320,000 clones, 85% to 90% seen once. Trimming left V 8 bases short and J 2 bases short, with 7 bases between. The CDR3 has 12 residues. This sequence originates from a woman younger than 35 with acute COVID-19. The material sequenced was PBMCs or T cells enriched from blood (not recorded which). V and J are TRBV12-3 or TRBV12-4 and TRBJ1-5; no definite D call. CDR3: CASGGGNQPQHF. The CDR3 DNA sequence: TGTGCCAGCGGCGGGGGCAATCAGCCCCAGCATTTT.